One and the same sample provided the 6 T cell receptor beta chains below, sequenced in a study of graft-versus-host responses after intestinal transplantation. The table came from immunoSEQ multiplex PCR; TCRdb's copy has only in-frame clones and leaves some out. Of about 97,000 clones listed, about nine tenths are singletons. Sample: PBMCs, taken roughly 68 weeks after intestinal transplant. These receptors originate from a human patient who received an intestinal transplant, so some T cells may come from the graft donor.

The chain couples TRBV27 to TRBJ1-2, with 10 bases aligning to TRBD1. The CDR3 has 14 residues. Germline V lookup: CDR1 MNHEY, CDR2 SMNVEV (reference sequence). The V and J ends lost 2 bases and 8 bases, in that order; junction bases with no gene match: 5. The CDR3 loop is CASSLMTGGAGYTF. The CDR3 nucleotides are TGTGCCAGCAGTTTAATGACAGGGGGCGCCGGCTACACCTTC.

The V gene is TRBV11-2, the J gene TRBJ1-6; the match to TRBD1 covers 9 bases. The CDR3 is 15 residues long. Germline V gives CDR1 SGHAT, CDR2 FQNNGV. Trimming cost V 5 bases and J 8 bases; bases outside gene matches: 7. CDR3 nucleotides: TGTGCCAGCAGCGACCAACAGGGGGCCTATTCACCCCTCCACTTT. It yields the protein CASSDQQGAYSPLHF.

The rearrangement joins TRBV21-1 to TRBJ1-5. TRBV21-1 counts as a pseudogene. The CDR3 contains 16 residues. The CDR3 here is CASSKGPGVRDQPQHF. The CDR3 nucleotides read TGTGCCAGCAGCAAAGGCCCGGGGGTGAGGGATCAGCCCCAGCATTTT.

This rearrangement joins TRBV5-5 to TRBJ1-1; tentatively, D is TRBD1 (5 bases). V lost 0 bases and J lost 1, with 13 bases in between. The CDR3 has 16 amino acids. Germline V gene lookup returns CDR1 SGHKS and CDR2 YYEKEE (reference sequence). The DNA for the CDR3 is TGTGCCAGCAGCTTGGACATAAGGGGTAGGAACACTGAAGCTTTCTTT. Residues: CASSLDIRGRNTEAFF. Together with reference TRBV5-5 and TRBJ1-1, the CDR3 gives the full variable domain: DAGVTQSPTHLIKTRGQQVTLRCSPISGHKSVSWYQQVLGQGPQFIFQYYEKEERGRGNFPDRFSARQFPNYSSELNVNALLLGDSALYLCASSLDIRGRNTEAFFGQGTRLTVV.

This chain uses TRBV6-1 with TRBJ1-2; TRBD1 aligns across 7 bases. The CDR3 length is 21 residues. Unmatched junction bases numbered 24, after V lost 2 bases and J lost 3 bases. CDR1 and CDR2 from the germline V gene are MNHNS and SASEGT. CDR3 loop: CASSEFWVYRDRPRRDYGYTF. DNA for the CDR3: TGTGCCAGCAGTGAATTTTGGGTCTACCGGGACAGACCTCGCCGGGACTATGGCTACACCTTC.

The chain is built from TRBV5-3 and TRBJ2-1, with a tentative D call TRBD2 (6 bases). TRBV5-3 is sorted into the ORF group, with uncertain function. The CDR3 runs to 14 residues. Trimming stripped 2 bases from V and 5 bases from J, with 11 bases between. In nucleotides, the CDR3 is TGTGCCAGAAGCTTAAGCGGCGGGGACAATGAGCAGTTCTTC. Translating it yields CARSLSGGDNEQFF.